The source of this T cell receptor (beta chain) is a study of cytomegalovirus exposure and HLA in healthy donors (dated by TCRdb to the late 2010s). As for the study more broadly: An earlier analysis of several hundred of the donors reported 250 to 300 Gb of sequence data and approximately 110 million unique TCR beta sequences from roughly 180 million T cells. Approximately 310 gigabases of sequencing data and some 85 million unique TCR sequences were included in an early release covering roughly 600 HLA-typed donors. Among the roughly 410 genotyped donors, more than 70% belonged to the genetic ancestry cluster associated with self-reported Caucasian donors. The study aimed to test whether cataloging public T cell receptors could reveal signatures of past pathogen exposure. The study profiled the T cell repertoires of 500 to 800 subjects by immunosequencing and related them to cytomegalovirus serostatus. Along with the roughly 710-subject first cohort, a separate validation cohort of over a hundred different subjects was used. To predict cytomegalovirus infection status, the study brought together high-throughput TCR immunosequencing, statistical association of individual TCRs with disease status, and machine learning. A later analysis re-examined previously published TCR beta repertoires from just over 650 donors and added high-resolution HLA genotyping to investigate patterns of TCR occurrence. Rather than using new phenotypic data, the later analysis identified candidate immune exposures from TCR beta sequences and from how often those sequences occurred across donors. To decide whether each TCR beta V gene segment behaved as functional or pseudogenic, an earlier analysis of some 600 of the donors relied on high-throughput TCR beta sequencing. Donor age, sex, ethnicity and CMV serostatus were compiled together with the repertoire data. A later genetic analysis used genome-wide SNP genotypes for about 65% of the roughly 700 donors, treating that subset as a discovery cohort. All discovery cohort repertoires had been generated using a single sequencing platform. HLA typing covered class I and class II loci at four-digit resolution. The number of typed donors differed by locus: about 629-630 for A, B, C, DRB1 and DQB1; 500 to 550 for DQA1; 606 for DPA1; and around 490 for DPB1. Several DR-DQ haplotypes were handled as single units for association and clustering, since linkage in the cohort was strong. Among 398 genotyped donors of the cohort, an average of approximately 230,000 unique TCR beta nucleotide sequences were sequenced per donor, 15% to 20% of them non-productive.

The cohort was made up of 650 to 700 healthy bone marrow donors. At the time of sampling, every cohort member was nominally healthy, though immune exposures that went unrecorded were likely present. The donor was CMV seropositive and was included in the group of 250 to 350 seropositive cohort members. A peripheral blood sample was collected from each donor, and TCR beta sequencing was performed on peripheral blood mononuclear cells. The Qiagen DNeasy Blood Extraction Kit was used to extract genomic DNA from the blood cell samples. Library generation was performed with the immunoSEQ multiplex PCR assay. The multiplex PCR relied on a mix of 60 forward primers for TCR Vbeta segments and 13 reverse primers for TCR Jbeta segments. The CDR3 region of rearranged TCR beta genes was amplified from genomic DNA by a multiplex PCR assay. The Illumina HiSeq System was used to sequence the amplified TCR beta libraries as 87-base-pair reads. The paper's data handling went like this. Across the 700 or so repertoires, a later analysis counted tens of millions of unique TCR beta chains, 8.5 million to 12 million of which were shared by at least two donors. Raw reads were error-corrected and collapsed into unique sequences with a nearest-neighbor algorithm that merged closely related sequences to remove PCR and sequencing errors. To assign V, D and J gene segments, CDR3 sequences were aligned to IMGT reference sequences. Each retained sequence needed at least a six-nucleotide match to both a V gene segment and a J gene segment. Rearrangements were called productive when the CDR3 lacked stop codons and stayed in frame with V and J; all others were non-productive. CDR3 was defined by IMGT convention, running from the second conserved V-encoded cysteine to the conserved J-encoded phenylalanine. The earlier analysis of roughly 590 of the donors excluded sequences that lacked an unambiguous match to a single V gene segment. An earlier analysis of 587 of the donors classified V segments as functional when productive rearrangements were above 56.7% and as segregating when the standard deviation between donors was above 5%. A statistical classification framework was built for diagnosing cytomegalovirus status from the catalog of TCR beta chain sequences. V and J gene assignment, in a later analysis, came from comparing TCR nucleotide sequences with IMGT/GENE-DB human TR gene sequences. The TCRdist pipeline was used in a later analysis to assign CDR3 sequences and most-parsimonious VDJ recombination scenarios. A later analysis defined each TCR beta chain by its CDR3 amino acid sequence plus V-gene family, and excluded reads lacking a unique V-gene family. To address suspected cross-contamination and a sequencing artifact, a later analysis removed 450 to 700 highly shared, low-generation-probability nucleotide sequences. In a later analysis, a clonal expansion index for each public chain was calculated from normalized within-repertoire ranks of inferred template counts. Generation probabilities in a later analysis came from a VDJ recombination model fitted to out-of-frame rearrangements, and those results were checked against IGoR. A later analysis scored TCR-TCR, TCR-HLA and TCR-CMV co-occurrence with hypergeometric tests, applying a repertoire-size bias correction to TCR pairs. A later analysis estimated false discovery rates by permuting HLA or CMV assignments 20 times. In a later analysis, co-occurring TCRs were grouped using DBSCAN, and TCRdist sequence similarity was added for clustering within HLA-allele-positive subsets. For co-occurrence clustering, repertoires with fewer than 30,000 or more than 120,000 public chains were excluded, along with a handful of repertoires with anomalous nucleotide sharing. TCRdb took this table from immuneACCESS and kept in-frame rearrangements with V and J called. Such tables lack part of the clones; where checked against another copy, unresolved V genes explain under half of the gap, and the rest is unexplained. V and J calls and clone size are those listed in that table; D and trimming were worked out from the DNA. In all, the sample holds around 150,000 clones, and about four fifths of those were seen once. Of the sample, around 4.1% is held by the ten largest clones.

CDR1 and CDR2, looked up from the germline V gene (reference sequence), are SGHKS and YYEKEE. A distance of 16 bases separates the germline ends of V and J, which lose 1 base and 6 bases respectively. From the cysteine up to the phenylalanine, the CDR3 has a length of 16 residues. CDR3 DNA is the only sequence kept; it has 48 bases, read in frame from the first base. As concerns this clone: Its specific antigen is unknown. Base-call qualities are not available, and no considerably larger clone is one nucleotide away.

The study at large found these results: A further reported finding was that TCR beta sequences accurately predicted the HLA-A and HLA-B alleles for most subjects in the first cohort. According to a later analysis, TCR association rates differed among HLA loci, with DRB1 alleles showing the most associated TCRs and HLA-C alleles showing the fewest. Strong co-occurrence of HLA alleles, especially DR and DQ, made assigning TCR associations to individual alleles difficult. In vitro tests confirmed that a few of the cytomegalovirus-associated TCR beta chains recognize cytomegalovirus antigens. A later analysis found that most CMV-associated TCR beta chains appeared HLA-restricted, with HLA associations seemingly driven largely by CMV exposure. The authors suggested that the approach could potentially be extended to other disease states and immunological phenotypes. About 17 rarely observed V segments, including chromosome 9 orphons, were excluded from the earlier analysis of about 600 of the donors because counts were too low. In a later analysis, several top co-occurrence clusters were reported to appear linked to parvovirus B19, influenza, CMV and Epstein-Barr virus. Across donors, most TCR sequences were observed very rarely, whereas some public TCRs were present in many individuals. Sequencing depth was assumed to be roughly uniform across donors in the presence/absence analyses, though that assumption may not hold. An earlier analysis of several hundred of the donors showed that most TCR beta V segments appeared in productive rearrangements either about 87% or about 30% of the time, which broadly matched IMGT annotations. The sequencing pipeline was judged likely to have produced a cluster of highly shared sequence variants as a technical artifact. HLA typing was unavailable for some donors at each locus, so association tests used only the typed subset. CMV serostatus was the only immune exposure information available for the cohort. In this cohort, only TCR beta chains were sequenced, and detectable features were limited by the absence of alpha or paired-chain data. In a later genetic analysis, a missense DCLRE1C variant was associated with V-gene and J-gene trimming of TCR beta chains, and the association was replicated in an independent cohort. The 87-base-pair reads could not distinguish some IMGT-functional V segments, including TRBV6-2 and TRBV6-3, so those segments were excluded. A total of 164 TCR beta chains were listed by the study as associated with cytomegalovirus. The classifier was reported to diagnose cytomegalovirus status with high specificity and sensitivity in both the original cohort and the validation cohort. Compared with the 666-donor mean, donors in an Asian-associated ancestry cluster had fewer N-insertions in productive TCRs, according to a later genetic analysis. In a later analysis, HLA-associated TCR beta chains showed more clonal expansion and lower generation probabilities than non-associated chains that were equally common. In a later analysis, around 17,000 TCR beta sequences were associated with specific HLA alleles at a false discovery rate of 0.05. Linkage disequilibrium might explain the correlated functional status among segregating V segments, but an unknown experimental factor could not be ruled out.

The chain joins TRBV5-5 to TRBJ1-4; the best D guess is TRBD1, with 5 bases matching. The sequenced sample consisted of PBMCs. The receptor was derived from a man aged 35 to 55 in good health and CMV-seropositive. The nucleotide sequence reads as follows: TGTGCCAGCAGCTTGAGGTCGGAGGGGTTGGATGAAAAACTGTTTTTT. Its amino acids are CASSLRSEGLDEKLFF.